The present T cell receptor (beta chain) was sequenced within a study of T cell responses to AZD1222 COVID-19 vaccine. Overall study context: Samples with a second dose at about 4 or about 12 weeks were pooled together. Notes on the study in general: There were mostly white British donors and more females than males, and clonal diversity was possibly underestimated. Unmutated variant regions reportedly attract nearly half of all spike-specific TCRs. Only after the peak T cell response were repertoires sampled.

V lost 2 bases to trimming and J lost 4 bases, with 7 bases between them. This CDR3 comprises 13 residues. Germline-derived CDR1 and CDR2 are SGDLS and YYNGEE. Concerning this clone: Its antigen is unknown. In the same sample, other DNA sequences code for this CDR3.

Profiling relied on immunoSEQ multiplex PCR, and the TCRdb table lists in-frame clones only, not all of them. The sample shows about 180,000 clones, 80% to 90% of them seen only once. The sequenced sample was peripheral blood, obtained on day 0 of AZD1222 vaccination. The sequence was collected from an adult in good health. This chain links TRBV9 with TRBJ1-5; D is possibly TRBD1 (5 bases). This CDR3 reads CASSVQGNQPQHF. In nucleotides, the CDR3 is TGTGCCAGCAGCGTCCAGGGAAATCAGCCCCAGCATTTT.